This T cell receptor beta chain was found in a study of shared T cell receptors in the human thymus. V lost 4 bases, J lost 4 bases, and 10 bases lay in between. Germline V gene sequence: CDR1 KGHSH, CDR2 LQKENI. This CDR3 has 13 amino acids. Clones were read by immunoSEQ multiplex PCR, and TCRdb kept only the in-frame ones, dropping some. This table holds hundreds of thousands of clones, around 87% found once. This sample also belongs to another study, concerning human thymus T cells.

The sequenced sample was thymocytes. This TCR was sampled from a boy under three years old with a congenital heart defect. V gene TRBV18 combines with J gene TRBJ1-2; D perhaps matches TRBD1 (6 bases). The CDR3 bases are TGTGCCAGCTCACTCAGGGGTACCTATGGCTACACCTTC. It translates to CASSLRGTYGYTF.